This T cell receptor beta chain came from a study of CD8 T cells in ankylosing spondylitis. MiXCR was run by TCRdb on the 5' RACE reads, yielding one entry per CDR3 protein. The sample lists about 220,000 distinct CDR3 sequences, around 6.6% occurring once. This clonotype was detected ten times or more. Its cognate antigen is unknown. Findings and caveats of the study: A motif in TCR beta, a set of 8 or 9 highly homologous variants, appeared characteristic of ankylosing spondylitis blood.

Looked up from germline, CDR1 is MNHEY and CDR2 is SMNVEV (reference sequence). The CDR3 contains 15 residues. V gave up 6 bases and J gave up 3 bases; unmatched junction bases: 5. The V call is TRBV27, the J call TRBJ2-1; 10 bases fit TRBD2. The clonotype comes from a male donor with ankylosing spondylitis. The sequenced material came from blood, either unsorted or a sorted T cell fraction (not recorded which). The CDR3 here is CASSPLAGVYNEQFF. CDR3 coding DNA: TGTGCCAGCAGCCCGCTAGCGGGAGTCTACAATGAGCAGTTCTTC.